These 10 T cell receptor beta chains originate from one sample sequenced in a study of neurological immune-mediated disorders (dated by TCRdb to the late 2010s). The library was generated by 5' RACE. Sequencing relied on an Illumina HiSeq 2500. TCRdb reprocessing: public reads trimmed at Q25 with fastp, clones called with MiXCR, in-frame beta chains kept. Entries are consolidated by CDR3 protein sequence, retaining the most common genes and DNA. This sample gives around 61,000 distinct CDR3 sequences in total; about 5% of them show up just once. The ten largest clones take up approximately 5.6% of the sample. The material sequenced was PBMCs. The receptors here all came from a human donor with multiple sclerosis. The donor label of this sample is uncertain.

There are many counts of this clonotype. The chain uses TRBV5-1 and TRBJ2-2; the match to TRBD2 covers 7 bases. From germline, CDR1 is SGHRS and CDR2 YFSETQ. V dropped 0 bases and J dropped 3; count of bases not matched to a gene: 5. The CDR3 is 16 residues long. CDR3: CASSLVWSGDTGELFF. For the CDR3, the DNA is TGCGCCAGCAGCTTGGTTTGGAGCGGGGACACCGGGGAGCTGTTTTTT.

This clonotype was detected many times. CDR3 DNA sequence: TGCAGTGCTAGGGGTGCCCGGTTAAATGAGCAGTTCTTC. Its protein product is CSARGARLNEQFF. The V gene is TRBV20-1, the J gene TRBJ2-1; D call uncertain. In germline, CDR1 is DFQATT, CDR2 SNEGSKA (reference sequence). The CDR3 has 13 residues. Trimming removed 3 bases from V and 7 bases from J, with 13 bases in between.

This clonotype was counted at least ten times. V gene TRBV5-1 combines with J gene TRBJ1-2; 7 bases agree with TRBD1. V was clipped by 0 bases and J by 6 bases; unmatched bases: 5. This CDR3 has 14 amino acids. Germline assignment: CDR1 SGHRS and CDR2 YFSETQ. CDR3: CASSLEGRGNGYTF. The CDR3 DNA reads TGCGCCAGCAGCTTGGAGGGCAGGGGGAATGGCTACACCTTC.

In its sample, this clonotype was seen many times. The chain couples TRBV5-1 to TRBJ1-1; D possibly corresponds to TRBD1 (6 bases). The germline CDR1 and CDR2 sequences are SGHRS and YFSETQ. This CDR3 is 13 amino acids long. V shed 1 base and J shed 6 bases, with 10 bases lying between them. The CDR3 DNA reads TGCGCCAGCAGCTTGTTAGGGGGGGCTGAAGCTTTCTTT. Translating gives CASSLLGGAEAFF.

This clonotype was recorded at least ten times. This sequence joins TRBV5-1 and TRBJ2-5; no definite D call. This CDR3 is built from 14 residues. V shed 0 bases and J shed 3 bases, with 9 bases lying between them. In germline, CDR1 is SGHRS, CDR2 YFSETQ. The CDR3 spells CASSLVRREETQYF. The CDR3 DNA follows: TGCGCCAGCAGCTTGGTGCGGAGAGAAGAGACCCAGTACTTC. Full variable domain (remainder filled in from reference TRBV5-1 and TRBJ2-5): KAGVTQTPRYLIKTRGQQVTLSCSPISGHRSVSWYQQTPGQGLQFLFEYFSETQRNKGNFPGRFSGRQFSNSRSEMNVSTLELGDSALYLCASSLVRREETQYFGPGTRLLVL.

This clonotype was recorded many times. The chain recombines TRBV12-3 or TRBV12-4 with TRBJ2-7; D uncertain. CDR3 length: 14 residues. V gave up 1 base and J gave up 0 bases, with 7 bases separating them. DNA of the CDR3: TGTGCCAGCAGTTTAGAAGCTGCCTCCTACGAGCAGTACTTC. It codes for CASSLEAASYEQYF.

The V and J genes are TRBV29-1 and TRBJ2-1; D gene ambiguous. The ends were cut back, 6 bases at V and 4 bases at J, with 4 bases in the middle. The CDR3 runs 10 residues. Germline V gene lookup returns CDR1 SQVTM and CDR2 ANQGSEA. This CDR3 is CSVEYNEQFF. The CDR3, as DNA: TGCAGCGTCGAATACAATGAGCAGTTCTTC.

This clonotype was counted at least ten times. The V call is TRBV7-2, the J call TRBJ1-5; D ambiguous. Trimming took 6 bases from V and 2 from J, leaving 8 bases between them. Germline loops: CDR1 SGHTA, CDR2 FQGNSA. This CDR3 is 13 amino acids long. The CDR3 DNA reads TGTGCCAGCAGTTACACCCGCAATCAGCCCCAGCATTTT. As protein: CASSYTRNQPQHF.

As to this clonotype: This may stem from a read error, because a much larger clone lies one nucleotide away. J is TRBJ1-6 and V is TRBV5-8, with 9 bases lining up with TRBD1. Germline V gene data show CDR1 as SGHTS and CDR2 as YDEGEE. This CDR3 has 14 amino acids. DNA for the CDR3: TGTACCAGCAGCTCGGGACAGGGAAATTCACCCCTCCACTTT. It encodes CTSSSGQGNSPLHF.

This clonotype was seen many times. V and J are TRBV11-2 and TRBJ1-1, with D uncertain. This CDR3 spans 14 amino acids. CDR1 SGHAT and CDR2 FQNNGV come from the germline V gene. Trimming stripped 4 bases from V and 3 bases from J, with 12 bases between. CDR3 in amino acids: CASSSLAVHTEAFF. For the CDR3, the DNA is TGTGCCAGCAGCTCCTTGGCGGTTCACACTGAAGCTTTCTTT.